This T cell receptor beta chain was recorded in a study of PD-L1 blockade in urothelial cancer (dated by TCRdb to 2015 to 2018). In the study overall: Therapy was started around 2014 for all patients, and atezolizumab 1,200 mg was administered intravenously every 3 weeks. An ECOG performance status of 0 or 1 was recorded for the patients, and 0 to 3 prior chemotherapy regimens had been received by the patients. The study, an exploratory multi-omic analysis, examined somatic, immune and clinical correlates of response to PD-L1 blockade with atezolizumab in urothelial cancer. TCR sequencing covered pretreatment tumor samples and matched, serially collected peripheral blood taken before and after atezolizumab treatment. Whole exome sequencing and RNA sequencing of pretreatment tumors were performed alongside TCR sequencing in the same patients. Approximately 30 patients had pretreatment blood TCR-seq, around 25 had at least one posttreatment blood collection, and around 25 had tumor TCR-seq. Blood samples were analyzed 3 weeks after the start of treatment (second dose) and 6 weeks after the start of treatment. Durable clinical benefit meant progression-free survival longer than 6 months, and TCR features were also tested against progression-free and overall survival. Durable clinical benefit was achieved by nine patients and was not achieved by 20 patients. About 85% of the roughly 29 patients were males with bladder-origin urothelial cancer, and about 60% of the roughly 30 reported a prior smoking history. A median of about 140,000 T cells and some 82,000 unique TCRs was obtained from blood samples, and a median clonality of around 0.08 was observed.

Each PCR received spiked-in synthetic TCR analog templates so that absolute template abundance could be estimated from read counts. The immunoSEQ assay was used to amplify TCRbeta CDR3 regions from genomic DNA with bias-controlled V and J gene primers. Rearranged TCRbeta segments were sequenced at approximately 20X coverage. The authors' analysis ran thus. Clustering was used to correct sequencing errors, and CDR3s were annotated against IMGT to assign V, D and J genes. Downstream analyses used only productive TCRbeta rearrangements, leaving out any out-of-frame or stop-codon sequences. Clonality was calculated as one minus the Shannon entropy normalized by the log of the number of unique productive sequences. Clones differing between time points or between blood and tumor were identified using Fisher's exact test with Benjamini-Hochberg correction, with an adjusted p below 0.01 applied as the threshold. The table was pulled from immuneACCESS by TCRdb, which kept in-frame rearrangements only. Such tables lose some clones; where checked, under half of the loss comes from unresolved V genes, and the rest has no known cause. The V and J calls and clone size were taken over from that table, and D and trimming were inferred from the DNA. Recorded for this sample are more than 45,000 clones; about 90% of them occurred a single time. The ten largest clones represent about 10% of the sample.

The time point label for this specimen denotes: peripheral blood 6 weeks after treatment start. A total of roughly 30 patients with locally advanced or metastatic urothelial carcinoma, treated at Memorial Sloan Kettering on a trial protocol, made up the cohort. Peripheral blood mononuclear cells were collected pretreatment and during treatment, at between 1 and 8 total time points per patient. The Qiagen DNeasy Blood extraction kit was used to purify genomic DNA from total PBMCs and from tumor samples. Collected pretreatment and during treatment, PBMCs were isolated and stored as previously described. V gives up 4 bases and J gives up 0 bases, and the segment between their germline ends measures 6 bases. CDR1 is given as LNHDA and CDR2 as SQIVND, both from the germline V gene (reference sequence). The CDR3 starts with the cysteine, ends with the phenylalanine, and has 13 residues. The retained sequence is limited to the CDR3, 39 bases, with the frame set at the first base.

On this clone itself: What antigen it recognizes has not been identified. Per-base qualities were not stored, and no clone one base away is much larger.

Broad study findings and their caveats: At 3 weeks after the start of treatment, tumor-associated TCR clones in peripheral blood had expanded more in patients with durable benefit (n ≈ 20, p = 0.022). A pretreatment peripheral blood TCR clonality below the median was linked to improved progression-free and overall survival. Because of the small sample size (n ≈ 30) and the many exploratory analyses performed, the results are intended to be regarded as hypothesis-generating.

This chain joins TRBV19 to TRBJ1-1; the D gene is not confidently resolved. Sequences were derived from PBMCs, sampled around atezolizumab (anti-PD-L1) treatment. This receptor was taken from a man aged 60 to 75 with urothelial cancer. The nucleotide sequence is TGTGCCAGTAGTACAGGCATGAACACTGAAGCTTTCTTT. It encodes CASSTGMNTEAFF.